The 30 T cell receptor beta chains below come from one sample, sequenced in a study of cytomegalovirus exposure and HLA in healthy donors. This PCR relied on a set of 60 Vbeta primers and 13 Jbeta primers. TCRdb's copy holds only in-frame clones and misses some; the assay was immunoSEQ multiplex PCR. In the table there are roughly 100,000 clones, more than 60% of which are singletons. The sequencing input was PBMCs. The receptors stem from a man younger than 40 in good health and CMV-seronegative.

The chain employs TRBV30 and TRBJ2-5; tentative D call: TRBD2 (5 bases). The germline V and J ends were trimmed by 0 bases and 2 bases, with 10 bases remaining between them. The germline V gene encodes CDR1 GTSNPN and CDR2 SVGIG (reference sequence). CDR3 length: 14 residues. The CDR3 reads CAWSVSSAQETQYF. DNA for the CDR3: TGTGCCTGGAGTGTCAGTAGCGCACAAGAGACCCAGTACTTC.

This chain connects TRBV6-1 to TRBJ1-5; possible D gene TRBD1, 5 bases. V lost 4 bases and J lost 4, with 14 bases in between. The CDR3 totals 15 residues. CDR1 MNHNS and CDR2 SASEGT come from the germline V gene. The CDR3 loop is CASSAGREVNQPQHF. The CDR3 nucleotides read TGTGCCAGCAGTGCAGGCAGGGAGGTGAATCAGCCCCAGCATTTT.

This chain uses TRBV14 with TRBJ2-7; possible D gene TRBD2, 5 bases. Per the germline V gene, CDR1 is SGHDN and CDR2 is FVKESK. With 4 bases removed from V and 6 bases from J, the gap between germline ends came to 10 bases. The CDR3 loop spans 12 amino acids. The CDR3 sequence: CASSPSRGEQYF. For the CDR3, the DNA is TGTGCCAGCAGCCCGAGTCGGGGCGAGCAGTACTTC.

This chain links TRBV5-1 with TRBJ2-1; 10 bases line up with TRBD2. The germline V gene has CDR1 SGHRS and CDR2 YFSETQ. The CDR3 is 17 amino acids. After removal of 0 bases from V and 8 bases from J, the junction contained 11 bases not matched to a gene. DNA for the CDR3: TGCGCCAGCAGCTTGGCGCACGGCGTAGCGGGAGGCGATGAGCAGTTCTTC. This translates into CASSLAHGVAGGDEQFF. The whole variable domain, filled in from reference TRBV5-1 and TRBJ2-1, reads KAGVTQTPRYLIKTRGQQVTLSCSPISGHRSVSWYQQTPGQGLQFLFEYFSETQRNKGNFPGRFSGRQFSNSRSEMNVSTLELGDSALYLCASSLAHGVAGGDEQFFGPGTRLTVL.

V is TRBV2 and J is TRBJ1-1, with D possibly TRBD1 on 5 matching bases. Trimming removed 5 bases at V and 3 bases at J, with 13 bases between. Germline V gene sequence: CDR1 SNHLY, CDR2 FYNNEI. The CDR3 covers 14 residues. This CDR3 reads CASSIQGGDTEAFF. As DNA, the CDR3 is TGTGCCAGCAGTATTCAGGGAGGGGACACTGAAGCTTTCTTT. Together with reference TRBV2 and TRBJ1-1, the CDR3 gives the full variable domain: EPEVTQTPSHQVTQMGQEVILRCVPISNHLYFYWYRQILGQKVEFLVSFYNNEISEKSEIFDDQFSVERPDGSNFTLKIRSTKLEDSAMYFCASSIQGGDTEAFFGQGTRLTVV.

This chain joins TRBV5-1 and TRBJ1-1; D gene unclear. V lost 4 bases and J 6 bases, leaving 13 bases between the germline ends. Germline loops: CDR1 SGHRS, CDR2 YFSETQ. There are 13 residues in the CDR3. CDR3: CASSMTRYAEAFF. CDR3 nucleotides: TGCGCCAGCAGCATGACACGTTACGCTGAAGCTTTCTTT.

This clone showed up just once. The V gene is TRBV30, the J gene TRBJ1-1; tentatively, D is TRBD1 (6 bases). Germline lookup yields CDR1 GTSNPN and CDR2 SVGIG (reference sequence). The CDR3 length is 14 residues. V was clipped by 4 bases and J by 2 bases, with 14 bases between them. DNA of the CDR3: TGTGCCTGGACCCATCCCGGGACAAACACTGAAGCTTTCTTT. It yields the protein CAWTHPGTNTEAFF.

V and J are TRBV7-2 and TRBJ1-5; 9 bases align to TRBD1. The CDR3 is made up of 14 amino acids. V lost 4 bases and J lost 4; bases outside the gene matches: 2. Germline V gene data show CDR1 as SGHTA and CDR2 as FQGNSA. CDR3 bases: TGTGCCAGCAGCTGGGGACAGGGTAATCAGCCCCAGCATTTT. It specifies CASSWGQGNQPQHF.

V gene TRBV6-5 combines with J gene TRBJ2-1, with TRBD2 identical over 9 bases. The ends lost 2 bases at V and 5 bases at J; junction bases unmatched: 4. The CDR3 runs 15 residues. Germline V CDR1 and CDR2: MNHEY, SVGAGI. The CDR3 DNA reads TGTGCCAGCAGTTACCGGCGGGAGGGAAACAATGAGCAGTTCTTC. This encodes CASSYRREGNNEQFF.

CDR3 nucleotide sequence: TGTGCCAGCAGTGATACAGGAACCTACGAGCAGTACTTC. Its protein product is CASSDTGTYEQYF. J is TRBJ2-7 and V is TRBV6-1, with D possibly matching TRBD1 (5 bases). Germline CDR1 and CDR2: MNHNS and SASEGT. This CDR3 region has 13 residues. V dropped 3 bases and J dropped 2 bases, with 8 bases sitting between them.

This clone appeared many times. The CDR3 nucleotides read TGTGCCAGCAGCGTAGCTCCGCAAAGATTTGAGGGGGCTGAAGCTTTCTTT. Its translation is CASSVAPQRFEGAEAFF. The chain joins TRBV9 to TRBJ1-1; a possible D gene is TRBD1 (6 bases). Germline CDR1 reads SGDLS; CDR2 reads YYNGEE. The CDR3 loop spans 17 amino acids. Trimming shortened V by 0 bases and J by 6 bases, and 21 bases separated the two germline ends.

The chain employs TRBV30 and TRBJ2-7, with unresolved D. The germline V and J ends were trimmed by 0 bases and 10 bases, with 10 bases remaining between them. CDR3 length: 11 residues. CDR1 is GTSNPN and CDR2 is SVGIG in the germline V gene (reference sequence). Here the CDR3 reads CAWSVGPTQYF. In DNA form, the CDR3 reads TGTGCCTGGAGTGTTGGGCCCACCCAGTACTTC.

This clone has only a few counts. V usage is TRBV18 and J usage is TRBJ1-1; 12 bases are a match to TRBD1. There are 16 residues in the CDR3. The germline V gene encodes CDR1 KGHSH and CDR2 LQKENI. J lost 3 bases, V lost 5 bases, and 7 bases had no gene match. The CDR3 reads CASSSGTGGFDTEAFF. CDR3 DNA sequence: TGTGCCAGCTCATCGGGGACAGGGGGCTTCGACACTGAAGCTTTCTTT.

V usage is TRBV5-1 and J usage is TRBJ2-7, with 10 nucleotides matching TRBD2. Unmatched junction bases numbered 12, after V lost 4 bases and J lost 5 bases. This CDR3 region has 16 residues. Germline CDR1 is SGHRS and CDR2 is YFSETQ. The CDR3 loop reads CASSLKAGGPGDEQYF. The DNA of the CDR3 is TGCGCCAGCAGCCTGAAAGCGGGAGGGCCAGGGGACGAGCAGTACTTC. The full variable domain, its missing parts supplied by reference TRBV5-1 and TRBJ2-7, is KAGVTQTPRYLIKTRGQQVTLSCSPISGHRSVSWYQQTPGQGLQFLFEYFSETQRNKGNFPGRFSGRQFSNSRSEMNVSTLELGDSALYLCASSLKAGGPGDEQYFGPGTRLTVT.

CDR3 DNA sequence: TGTGCCAGCAGCTTAGTCCGGGGGGAGGGAGAGACCCAGTACTTC. This translates into CASSLVRGEGETQYF. V is TRBV7-2 and J is TRBJ2-5; 7 bases fit TRBD2. The J segment lost 4 bases and the V segment lost 1 base, leaving 6 bases of the junction unmatched. The germline V gene encodes CDR1 SGHTA and CDR2 FQGNSA. This CDR3 is built from 15 residues.

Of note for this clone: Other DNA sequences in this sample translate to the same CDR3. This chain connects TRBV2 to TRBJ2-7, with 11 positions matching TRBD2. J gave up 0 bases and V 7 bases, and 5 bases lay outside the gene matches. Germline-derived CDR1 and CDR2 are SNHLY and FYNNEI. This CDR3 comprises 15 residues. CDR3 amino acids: CASTEGLADSYEQYF. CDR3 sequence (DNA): TGTGCCAGCACCGAGGGACTAGCGGACTCCTACGAGCAGTACTTC.

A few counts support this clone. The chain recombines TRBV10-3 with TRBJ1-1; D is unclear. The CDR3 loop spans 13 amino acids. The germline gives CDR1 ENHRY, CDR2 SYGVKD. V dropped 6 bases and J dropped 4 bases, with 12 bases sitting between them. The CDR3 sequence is CAIRVIAGTEAFF. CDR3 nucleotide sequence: TGTGCCATCAGAGTGATCGCGGGCACTGAAGCTTTCTTT.

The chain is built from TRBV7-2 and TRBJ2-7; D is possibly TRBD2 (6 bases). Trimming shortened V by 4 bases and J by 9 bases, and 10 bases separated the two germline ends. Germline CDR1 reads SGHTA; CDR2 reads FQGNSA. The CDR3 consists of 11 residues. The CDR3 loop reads CASSSGVAQYF. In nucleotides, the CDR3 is TGTGCCAGCAGCTCGGGGGTTGCGCAGTACTTC.

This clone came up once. The CDR3: CASSQDPGDNYGYTF. The CDR3 region has the DNA TGTGCCAGCAGCCAAGATCCGGGGGATAACTATGGCTACACCTTC. The chain joins TRBV4-2 to TRBJ1-2; D may be TRBD1 (5 bases). Germline CDR1 and CDR2: LGHNA and YNFKEQ. The CDR3 loop spans 15 amino acids. Trimming shortened V by 0 bases and J by 1 base, and 9 bases separated the two germline ends.

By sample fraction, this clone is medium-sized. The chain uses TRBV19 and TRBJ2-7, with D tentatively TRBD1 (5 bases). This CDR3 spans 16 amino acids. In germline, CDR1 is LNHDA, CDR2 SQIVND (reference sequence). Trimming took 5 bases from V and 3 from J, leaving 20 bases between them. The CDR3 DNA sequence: TGTGCCAGTAGTCCCTCGGTTCGAGGCAGGGTCTACGAGCAGTACTTC. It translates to CASSPSVRGRVYEQYF.

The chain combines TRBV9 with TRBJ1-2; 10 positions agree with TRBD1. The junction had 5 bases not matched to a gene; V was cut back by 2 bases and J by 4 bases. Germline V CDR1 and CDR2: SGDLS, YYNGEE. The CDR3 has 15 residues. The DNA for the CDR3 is TGTGCCAGCAGCGTTGGGACAGGGGAATTCTATGGCTACACCTTC. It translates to CASSVGTGEFYGYTF.

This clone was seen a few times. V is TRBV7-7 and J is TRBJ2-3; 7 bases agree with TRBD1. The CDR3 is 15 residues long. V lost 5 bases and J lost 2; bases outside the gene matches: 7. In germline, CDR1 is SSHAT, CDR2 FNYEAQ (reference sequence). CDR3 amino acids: CASSPSTGDTDTQYF. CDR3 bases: TGTGCCAGCAGCCCTTCCACAGGGGACACAGATACGCAGTATTTT.

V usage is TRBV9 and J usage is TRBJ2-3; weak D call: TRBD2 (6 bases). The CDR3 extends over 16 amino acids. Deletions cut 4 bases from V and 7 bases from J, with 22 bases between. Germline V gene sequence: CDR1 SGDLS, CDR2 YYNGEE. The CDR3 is CASSPPGLTKSNTQYF. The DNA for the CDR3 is TGTGCCAGCAGCCCCCCGGGACTCACGAAATCGAATACGCAGTATTTT.

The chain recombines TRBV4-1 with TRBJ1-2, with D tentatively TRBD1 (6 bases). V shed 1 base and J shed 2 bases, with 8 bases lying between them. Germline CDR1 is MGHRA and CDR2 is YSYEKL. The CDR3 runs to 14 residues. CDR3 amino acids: CASSQGTANYGYTF. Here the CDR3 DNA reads TGCGCCAGCAGCCAAGGGACAGCCAACTATGGCTACACCTTC.

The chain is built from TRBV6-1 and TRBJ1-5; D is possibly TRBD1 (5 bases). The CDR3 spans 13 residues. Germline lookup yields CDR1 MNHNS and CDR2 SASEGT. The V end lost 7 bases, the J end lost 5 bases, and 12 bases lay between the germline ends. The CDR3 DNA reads TGTGCCAGCATCGAATCGGGGGATCAGCCCCAGCATTTT. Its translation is CASIESGDQPQHF.

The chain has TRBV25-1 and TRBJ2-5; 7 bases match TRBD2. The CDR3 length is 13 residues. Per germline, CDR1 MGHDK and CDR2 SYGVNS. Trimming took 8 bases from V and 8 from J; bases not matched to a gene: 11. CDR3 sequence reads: CASRVGLAETQYF. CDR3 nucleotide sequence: TGTGCCAGCCGGGTGGGGCTAGCGGAAACCCAGTACTTC.

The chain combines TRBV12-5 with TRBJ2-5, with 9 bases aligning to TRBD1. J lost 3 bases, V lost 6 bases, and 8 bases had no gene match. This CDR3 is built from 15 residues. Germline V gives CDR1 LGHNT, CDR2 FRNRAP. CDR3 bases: TGTGCTAGTGGGCGACAGGGGGTGGGGAAAGAGACCCAGTACTTC. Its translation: CASGRQGVGKETQYF.

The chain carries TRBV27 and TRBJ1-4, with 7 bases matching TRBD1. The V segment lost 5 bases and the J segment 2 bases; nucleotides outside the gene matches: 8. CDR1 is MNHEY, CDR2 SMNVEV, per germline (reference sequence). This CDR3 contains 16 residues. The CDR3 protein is CASSQRNRGTNEKLFF. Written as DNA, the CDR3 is TGTGCCAGCAGTCAAAGGAACAGGGGTACTAATGAAAAACTGTTTTTT.

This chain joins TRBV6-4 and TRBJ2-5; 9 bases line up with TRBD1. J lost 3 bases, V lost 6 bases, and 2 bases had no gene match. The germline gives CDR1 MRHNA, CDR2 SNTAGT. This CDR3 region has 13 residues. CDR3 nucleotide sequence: TGTGCCAGCAGCCGGGACAGGGAAGAGACCCAGTACTTC. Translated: CASSRDREETQYF.

The CDR3 DNA reads TGTGCCAGCAGTTACCTCCAGGCGAACACTGAAGCTTTCTTT. It specifies CASSYLQANTEAFF. The chain links TRBV6-5 to TRBJ1-1; D gene ambiguous. V lost 2 bases and J lost 1, with 8 bases in between. This CDR3 is 14 amino acids long. From germline, CDR1 is MNHEY and CDR2 SVGAGI.